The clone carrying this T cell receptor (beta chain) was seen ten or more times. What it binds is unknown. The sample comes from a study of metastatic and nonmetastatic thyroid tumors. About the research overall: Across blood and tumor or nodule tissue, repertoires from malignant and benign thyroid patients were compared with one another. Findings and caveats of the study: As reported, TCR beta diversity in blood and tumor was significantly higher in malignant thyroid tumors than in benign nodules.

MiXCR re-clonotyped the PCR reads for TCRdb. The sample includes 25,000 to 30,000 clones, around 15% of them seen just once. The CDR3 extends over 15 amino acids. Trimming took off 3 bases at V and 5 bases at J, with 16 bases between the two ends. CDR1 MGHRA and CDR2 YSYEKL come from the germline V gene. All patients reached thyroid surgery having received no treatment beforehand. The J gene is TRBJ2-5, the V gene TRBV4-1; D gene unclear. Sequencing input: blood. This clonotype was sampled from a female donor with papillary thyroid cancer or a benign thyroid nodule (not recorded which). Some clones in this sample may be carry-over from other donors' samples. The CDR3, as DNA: TGCGCCAGCAGCCAGGTTAAAAACCCCCACGAGACCCAGTACTTC. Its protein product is CASSQVKNPHETQYF.